The clone carrying this TCR beta chain was counted once. Only in-frame clones appear in the TCRdb table, and some are missing; sequencing was by immunoSEQ multiplex PCR. The sample holds approximately 58,000 clones; 80% to 90% are singletons and the top ten take approximately 4.7%. This sample was included in a study of technical replicates of blood from a handful of donors. The source of this sequence is a human donor in good health. Some clones in this sample may be carry-over from other donors' samples. Sequencing was performed on PBMCs.

The CDR3 bases are TGTGCCAGCCATGGGGGGGGGCTTCGTGGCTACACCTTC. Encoded protein: CASHGGGLRGYTF. The V and J genes are TRBV27 and TRBJ1-2; perhaps TRBD1 as D (6 bases). Per the germline V gene, CDR1 is MNHEY and CDR2 is SMNVEV (reference sequence). CDR3 size: 13 residues. V was trimmed by 8 bases and J by 7 bases, leaving 17 bases between them.